The present TCR beta chain was sequenced within a study of CD8+ T cells in alopecia areata. The authors extracted RNA and reverse transcribed it into cDNA as the sequencing template. Generated by immunoSEQ multiplex PCR, the TCRdb table keeps only in-frame clones and is missing some. This sample yields 130,000 to 150,000 clones, of which approximately 80% are seen a single time; approximately 25% belongs to the top ten. The CDR3 has 13 residues. Germline-derived CDR1 and CDR2 are SSHAT and FNYEAQ (reference sequence). Sample treatment: oral pan-JAK inhibitor, 5-10 mg twice daily. Concerning this clone itself: At one end the junction does not follow the germline gene, possibly because of a read error.

The chain uses TRBV7-7 and TRBJ2-7; D is uncertain. The sequence was obtained from a human donor with alopecia areata. The source was CD8+ T cells sorted from blood, collected at week 4, from a patient treated with tofacitinib. The CDR3, as DNA: TGTGCTAGCAGCTTAGATGTGACCTACGAGCAGTACTTC. It translates to CASSLDVTYEQYF.